This passage covers 23 T cell receptor beta chains from one sample sequenced in a study of shared clonotypes between healthy human individuals. The assay was immunoSEQ multiplex PCR, and TCRdb's table has in-frame clones only and misses some. The top ten clones hold about 0.42% of a sample with around 1.5 million clones, 98% of them seen once. Material for sequencing was naive CD4+ T cells sorted from blood. Subset in this sample: CD45RA+ positively selected. The source of these receptors is a man aged 25 to 40 in good health.

The chain is built from TRBV28 and TRBJ2-7; D might be TRBD1 (5 bases). The CDR3 runs 15 residues. Germline-derived CDR1 and CDR2 are MDHEN and SYDVKM. V was clipped by 7 bases and J by 0 bases, with 16 bases between them. CDR3 in amino acids: CASKWTTGPSYEQYF. The CDR3 DNA reads TGTGCCAGCAAATGGACAACTGGCCCCTCCTACGAGCAGTACTTC.

The chain has TRBV11-2 and TRBJ2-1; D call uncertain. CDR3 length equals 13 residues. Germline CDR1 and CDR2: SGHAT and FQNNGV. V lost 5 bases to trimming and J lost 5 bases, with 10 bases between them. CDR3 coding DNA: TGTGCCAGCAGCCCCCGCTTGGACAATGAGCAGTTCTTC. It specifies CASSPRLDNEQFF.

This clone was seen a single time. V is TRBV2 and J is TRBJ2-1, with TRBD2 matching 9 bases. This CDR3 is 16 amino acids long. Germline assignment: CDR1 SNHLY and CDR2 FYNNEI. V was pared by 3 bases and J by 10 bases, with 13 bases of the junction left unmatched. The CDR3 spells CASSERAGGRVGEQFF. CDR3 sequence (DNA): TGTGCCAGCAGTGAGAGAGCGGGAGGACGGGTGGGCGAGCAGTTCTTC.

The CDR3 spells CASSFHGQGKGHEQYF. The CDR3 region has the DNA TGCGCCAGCAGCTTTCATGGACAGGGTAAGGGCCACGAGCAGTACTTC. V gene TRBV5-1 combines with J gene TRBJ2-7, with 8 nucleotides matching TRBD1. J gave up 5 bases and V 2 bases, and 12 bases lay outside the gene matches. Germline V gene lookup returns CDR1 SGHRS and CDR2 YFSETQ. The CDR3 contains 16 residues.

The J gene is TRBJ2-7, the V gene TRBV10-2; 8 bases map to TRBD2. CDR3 length: 15 amino acids. Germline CDR1 reads WSHSY; CDR2 reads SAAADI. V was pared by 6 bases and J by 2 bases, with 9 bases of the junction left unmatched. The CDR3: CASSSGLARTYEQYF. The CDR3 DNA reads TGCGCCAGCAGCTCCGGACTAGCTAGGACCTACGAGCAGTACTTC.

The chain uses TRBV5-1 and TRBJ2-7; tentative D call: TRBD1 (6 bases). Trimming pared 6 bases from V and 7 bases from J, leaving 11 bases between. Germline V lookup: CDR1 SGHRS, CDR2 YFSETQ. This CDR3 spans 11 amino acids. The CDR3 bases are TGCGCCAGCATCGAGCAGGGGGAGCAGTACTTC. It yields the protein CASIEQGEQYF.

As regards this clone: Other nucleotide sequences from this sample produce the same CDR3. The V and J genes are TRBV5-1 and TRBJ2-5; 9 bases match TRBD2. From germline, CDR1 is SGHRS and CDR2 YFSETQ. CDR3 size: 16 residues. V lost 0 bases and J lost 1; bases outside the gene matches: 4. The CDR3 coding sequence is TGCGCCAGCAGCTTGGGACTAGCGGAGAGCCAAGAGACCCAGTACTTC. It codes for CASSLGLAESQETQYF.

The chain has TRBV18 and TRBJ2-1; 10 nucleotides match TRBD2. V dropped 1 base and J dropped 9; count of bases not matched to a gene: 3. This CDR3 is 14 amino acids long. Germline loops: CDR1 KGHSH, CDR2 LQKENI. DNA for the CDR3: TGTGCCAGCTCACCACAGCGGGGGGGCGGTGAGCAGTTCTTC. Protein product: CASSPQRGGGEQFF.

The rearrangement uses TRBV5-1 and TRBJ2-7, with TRBD2 identical over 7 bases. In germline, CDR1 is SGHRS, CDR2 YFSETQ. V trimming: 0 bases; J trimming: 2 bases; junction bases outside the gene matches: 8. The CDR3 contains 16 residues. The CDR3 region is CASSLAWTSTAYEQYF. CDR3 bases: TGCGCCAGCAGCTTGGCCTGGACTAGTACAGCCTACGAGCAGTACTTC. Looking up the rest from reference TRBV5-1 and TRBJ2-7 gives the full variable domain: KAGVTQTPRYLIKTRGQQVTLSCSPISGHRSVSWYQQTPGQGLQFLFEYFSETQRNKGNFPGRFSGRQFSNSRSEMNVSTLELGDSALYLCASSLAWTSTAYEQYFGPGTRLTVT.

The V and J genes are TRBV7-9 and TRBJ1-2; D uncertain. The V end was cut by 4 bases, the J end by 0 bases, with 12 bases between. The CDR3 is made up of 15 amino acids. Germline-derived CDR1 and CDR2 are SEHNR and FQNEAQ (reference sequence). In DNA, the CDR3 is TGTGCCAGCAGCTCCCATGGTGGTCCTAACTATGGCTACACCTTC. As protein: CASSSHGGPNYGYTF.

The chain has TRBV28 and TRBJ2-7; the match to TRBD1 covers 7 bases. This CDR3 region has 12 residues. V shed 5 bases and J 4 bases; nucleotides not matched to a gene: 2. Germline loops: CDR1 MDHEN, CDR2 SYDVKM. The CDR3 loop is CASSPGGYEQYF. In DNA form, the CDR3 reads TGTGCCAGCAGTCCAGGGGGTTACGAGCAGTACTTC.

The V gene is TRBV7-3, the J gene TRBJ2-7; D may be TRBD2 (5 bases). Per germline, CDR1 SGHTA and CDR2 FQGTGA. The length of the CDR3 is 14 residues. The ends were cut back, 5 bases at V and 2 bases at J, with 13 bases in the middle. The CDR3 coding sequence is TGTGCCAGCAGCGAGGGATCCCAGCCCTACGAGCAGTACTTC. Translating gives CASSEGSQPYEQYF. Supplemented by reference TRBV7-3 and TRBJ2-7, the full variable domain reads GAGVSQTPSNKVTEKGKYVELRCDPISGHTALYWYRQSLGQGPEFLIYFQGTGAADDSGLPNDRFFAVRPEGSVSTLKIQRTERGDSAVYLCASSEGSQPYEQYFGPGTRLTVT.

J is TRBJ2-7 and V is TRBV27; perhaps TRBD1 as D (6 bases). CDR3 size: 15 residues. Germline V CDR1 and CDR2: MNHEY, SMNVEV (reference sequence). V dropped 6 bases and J dropped 6 bases, with 21 bases sitting between them. The CDR3 here is CASSAYTGLAREQYF. CDR3 DNA sequence: TGTGCCAGCAGCGCTTACACAGGGTTGGCTCGCGAGCAGTACTTC.

The rearrangement links TRBV5-1 to TRBJ1-1; D gene uncertain. The CDR3 is 15 residues long. The ends were cut back, 1 base at V and 0 bases at J, with 10 bases in the middle. Germline CDR1 is SGHRS and CDR2 is YFSETQ. DNA for the CDR3: TGCGCCAGCAGCTTGTACGCGGGGATGAACACTGAAGCTTTCTTT. This translates into CASSLYAGMNTEAFF.

The rearrangement joins TRBV15 to TRBJ2-7; either TRBD1 or TRBD2 may supply D (7 bases each). CDR1 LNHNV and CDR2 YYDKDF come from the germline V gene (reference sequence). The V end was cut by 3 bases, the J end by 6 bases, with 21 bases between. The CDR3 runs 16 residues. CDR3 region: CATSRRGPGLLGEQYF. For the CDR3, the DNA is TGTGCCACCAGCAGGAGGGGGCCGGGACTATTGGGCGAGCAGTACTTC.

As for this clone: The sample carries other DNA sequences with the same CDR3. V usage is TRBV10-1 and J usage is TRBJ2-1; D not certain. V was clipped by 0 bases and J by 9 bases, with 6 bases between them. The CDR3 contains 12 residues. Germline CDR1 is WNHNN and CDR2 is SYGVQD (reference sequence). In DNA, the CDR3 is TGCGCCAGCAGTGAGTCGGGAAGTGAGCAGTTCTTC. Protein product: CASSESGSEQFF.

This clone was recorded once. The chain has TRBV4-3 and TRBJ2-2; maybe TRBD2 (6 bases). The ends were cut back, 4 bases at V and 6 bases at J, with 15 bases in the middle. The CDR3 is made up of 15 amino acids. From germline, CDR1 is LGHNA and CDR2 YSLEER. The CDR3 coding sequence is TGCGCCAGCAGCCGATCTAGCGTTTCCCCCGGGGAGCTGTTTTTT. This translates into CASSRSSVSPGELFF.

CDR3 residues: CASSGGLSPTDTQYF. CDR3 coding DNA: TGTGCCAGCAGTGGGGGTCTTTCTCCCACAGATACGCAGTATTTT. This chain connects TRBV11-3 to TRBJ2-3; the D call may be TRBD1 or TRBD2 (5 bases each). V was pared by 6 bases and J by 2 bases, with 15 bases between. Germline CDR1 and CDR2: SGHNT and YENEEA. The CDR3 has 15 amino acids.

The rearrangement uses TRBV19 and TRBJ2-2; D tentatively reads TRBD1 or TRBD2 (5 bases each). V was clipped by 3 bases and J by 5 bases, with 13 bases between them. Per germline, CDR1 LNHDA and CDR2 SQIVND (reference sequence). The CDR3 loop spans 15 amino acids. The CDR3 region is CASSIMRGGTGELFF. In DNA, the CDR3 is TGTGCCAGTAGTATTATGAGGGGCGGAACCGGGGAGCTGTTTTTT.

The genes are TRBV15 and TRBJ2-7; D is undetermined. Germline-derived CDR1 and CDR2 are LNHNV and YYDKDF (reference sequence). The CDR3 is 15 amino acids. Trimming stripped 0 bases from V and 2 bases from J, with 11 bases between. The chain's CDR3 is CATSRELIGTYEQYF. Written as DNA, the CDR3 is TGTGCCACCAGCAGAGAGCTAATTGGGACCTACGAGCAGTACTTC.

CDR3 bases: TGTGCCAGCAGCGTAGTACCGGGACGGAGCTCCTACAATGAGCAGTTCTTC. Protein product: CASSVVPGRSSYNEQFF. This chain uses TRBV9 with TRBJ2-1; D assignment may be TRBD1 or TRBD2 (5 bases each). The V gene's germline CDR1 is SGDLS and CDR2 YYNGEE. Between the trimmed V and J ends, which lost 0 bases and 0 bases, there was a span of 13 bases. The length of the CDR3 is 17 residues.

This chain joins TRBV6-5 and TRBJ1-3; D is unclear. This CDR3 is built from 16 residues. V dropped 4 bases and J dropped 4 bases, with 17 bases sitting between them. Germline values: CDR1 MNHEY, CDR2 SVGAGI. In nucleotides, the CDR3 is TGTGCCAGCAGTTTCAGCCGGGCTCTGAGAGGAAACACCATATATTTT. It is translated as CASSFSRALRGNTIYF.

The sample holds one count of this clone. The chain links TRBV28 to TRBJ1-5, with 10 bases matching TRBD1. Germline values: CDR1 MDHEN, CDR2 SYDVKM. The CDR3 contains 15 residues. V lost 8 bases and J lost 7; bases outside the gene matches: 11. The DNA for the CDR3 is TGTGCCAGCTCCGACGGGACAGGGGTTTTCCAGCCCCAGCATTTT. It is translated as CASSDGTGVFQPQHF.